Sequencing of this T cell receptor (beta chain) was carried out in a study of cytomegalovirus exposure and HLA in healthy donors. Background on the study: Tens of millions of unique TCRs from HLA-typed donors made up an early data release. Genetic ancestry analysis placed approximately 78% of the 400 or so donors that were genotyped in the Caucasian-associated cluster.

Findings and limits, study-wide: Across donors, sequencing depth was assumed by presence/absence analyses to be roughly uniform. TCR beta sequences numbering over 15,000 were associated with HLA alleles at 0.05 false discovery rate in a later analysis.

V lost 0 bases, J lost 5 bases, and 10 bases stayed unmatched. This CDR3 spans 16 amino acids. CDR1 SGDLS and CDR2 YYNGEE come from the germline V gene. The PCR ran on 60 Vbeta and 13 Jbeta primers. The protocol was immunoSEQ multiplex PCR, while the TCRdb copy is restricted to in-frame clones and leaves out a portion. The top ten hold 8.7% of the sample, which has some 110,000 clones, 55% to 75% seen once. Of note for this clone: Its antigen remains unknown.

The material sequenced was PBMCs. The chain employs TRBV9 and TRBJ1-2, with 7 bases aligning to TRBD1. The sequence derives from a man under 40 in good health and CMV-seropositive. The CDR3 sequence is CASSVVDTGDLYGYTF. CDR3 nucleotide sequence: TGTGCCAGCAGCGTAGTCGATACAGGGGACCTTTATGGCTACACCTTC.